This passage covers 8 T cell receptor beta chains from one sample sequenced in a study of T cells in Graves' hyperthyroidism and ophthalmopathy. RNA transcripts gave rise to amplified TCR beta CDR3 regions. The HTBI set primed first-round TCR CDR3 RT-PCR. Using its own MiXCR run on the multiplex PCR reads, TCRdb lists one record per CDR3 protein. The data show 200,000 to 300,000 distinct CDR3 sequences, about a sixth seen once. What was sequenced was blood. These receptors all stem from a woman aged 18-29 years with Graves' ophthalmopathy.

The rearrangement links TRBV12-3 or TRBV12-4 to TRBJ2-7; 10 bases fit TRBD1. The CDR3 sequence is 16 residues long. V lost 3 bases and J lost 0; bases outside the gene matches: 5. The CDR3 is CASSLTGGTNSYEQYF. CDR3 sequence (DNA): TGTGCCAGCAGTTTGACAGGGGGCACGAACTCCTACGAGCAGTACTTC.

This clonotype was counted many times. This chain links TRBV7-3 with TRBJ2-5; 12 bases fit TRBD2. This CDR3 is 15 amino acids long. With 1 base clipped from V and 4 bases from J, the junction kept 1 base outside the gene matches. Germline V gene lookup returns CDR1 SGHTA and CDR2 FQGTGA. Here the CDR3 DNA reads TGTGCCAGCAGCTTAATGGGACTAGCGGGAGAGACCCAGTACTTC. This encodes CASSLMGLAGETQYF. The full variable domain, in which reference TRBV7-3 and TRBJ2-5 provide the parts outside the CDR3, is GAGVSQTPSNKVTEKGKYVELRCDPISGHTALYWYRQSLGQGPEFLIYFQGTGAADDSGLPNDRFFAVRPEGSVSTLKIQRTERGDSAVYLCASSLMGLAGETQYFGPGTRLLVL.

There are many counts of this clonotype. This sequence joins TRBV27 and TRBJ2-7, with TRBD1 matching over 7 bases. Trimming cost V 0 bases and J 0 bases; bases outside gene matches: 17. Germline V lookup: CDR1 MNHEY, CDR2 SMNVEV (reference sequence). This CDR3 contains 20 residues. In nucleotides, the CDR3 is TGTGCCAGCAGTTTATCGGGACAGATGATCAGACTGGGGAGCTCCTACGAGCAGTACTTC. Residues: CASSLSGQMIRLGSSYEQYF.

This clonotype was counted a few times. This sequence joins TRBV29-1 and TRBJ2-6; a possible D gene is TRBD1 (6 bases). V gave up 6 bases and J gave up 2 bases, with 8 bases separating them. The CDR3 length is 13 residues. Germline CDR1 is SQVTM and CDR2 is ANQGSEA. CDR3 residues: CSVKGAGANVLTF. CDR3 in DNA: TGCAGCGTCAAGGGGGCTGGGGCCAACGTCCTGACTTTC.

This clonotype was counted many times. The J gene is TRBJ2-7, the V gene TRBV15; 10 nucleotides agree with TRBD2. CDR3 length: 15 residues. V lost 0 bases and J lost 2; bases outside the gene matches: 1. Germline V gives CDR1 LNHNV, CDR2 YYDKDF (reference sequence). CDR3 DNA: TGTGCCACCAGCAGAGAACTAGCGGGAACCTACGAGCAGTACTTC. Translation: CATSRELAGTYEQYF.

This clonotype was observed a few times. This chain connects TRBV28 to TRBJ1-5; 10 nucleotides line up with TRBD1. V shed 4 bases and J 7 bases; nucleotides not matched to a gene: 10. The germline V gene has CDR1 MDHEN and CDR2 SYDVKM. The CDR3 contains 16 residues. CDR3 protein: CASSSRTGGSRQPQHF. The CDR3 nucleotides are TGTGCCAGCAGTTCTCGGACAGGGGGAAGTCGGCAGCCCCAGCATTTT.

This clonotype was observed many times. The CDR3, as DNA: TGTGCCAGCAGCCAATCTCGGCAGAACACTGAAGCTTTCTTT. This sequence encodes CASSQSRQNTEAFF. The chain couples TRBV16 to TRBJ1-1, with D unclear. V shed 0 bases and J shed 1 base, with 6 bases lying between them. CDR1 and CDR2 (germline): KGHSY, FQNENV. The CDR3 has 14 amino acids.

At least ten counts were recorded for this clonotype. The rearrangement links TRBV12-3 or TRBV12-4 to TRBJ2-1; 12 nucleotides align to TRBD2. V lost 3 bases and J lost 8; bases outside the gene matches: 8. The CDR3 runs to 16 residues. CDR3: CASSFILAGGPDEQFF. The DNA for the CDR3 is TGTGCCAGCAGTTTTATCCTAGCGGGGGGGCCGGATGAGCAGTTCTTC.